This T cell receptor (beta chain) derives from a study of T cells in Graves' hyperthyroidism and ophthalmopathy (dated by TCRdb to the late 2010s). With respect to the entire study: Peripheral blood was collected at initial diagnosis, before any treatment. The study also compared thyroid tissue and blood T-cell repertoires from about six Graves' hyperthyroidism patients. For training and testing, the 100 patients in the discovery cohort were randomly divided in a 7:3 ratio. To identify distinguishing TCR V-J signatures, a discovery cohort of about 95 patients was used, comprising fewer than 45 with Graves' ophthalmopathy and approximately 57 with stable Graves' hyperthyroidism. Prospective prediction of ophthalmopathy was tested in an independent validation cohort consisting of 18 to 20 hyperthyroidism patients and over 15 patients who later progressed to ophthalmopathy. TCR Vbeta CDR3 sequencing of some 140 peripheral blood samples (over 40 ophthalmopathy, 75 or so hyperthyroidism and some 17 progressor patients) is reported in the paper. After blood sampling, hyperthyroidism patients were treated with methimazole at a starting dose of 30 mg daily, and ophthalmopathy patients were treated with high-dose intravenous methylprednisolone. What the work shows at the level of the full study, not this receptor alone: In cross-validation, a model built on a 13 V-J signature told ophthalmopathy apart from stable hyperthyroidism with approximately 90% sensitivity and 81% to 82% specificity, and in testing the same model reached 80%/75%. In validation, the model predicted progression to ophthalmopathy with 60% to 71% sensitivity and around 72% specificity, a median of about 6 months before onset. Sample size was not statistically predetermined, and investigators were not blinded to group allocation. Blood samples also contained most of the expanded thyroid clonotypes (frequency above 0.001), which suggests that blood repertoires may reflect thyroid immune responses.

Stable Graves' hyperthyroidism was defined as the absence of progression to ophthalmopathy over 18 months of follow-up. Hyperthyroidism patients were newly diagnosed, had a disease duration of under 2 months, and were aged 18 to 65 years. The study excluded patients with uncontrolled infections, other autoimmune diseases, pregnancy or lactation. Clinical symptoms, serum thyroxine and TRAb, thyroid ultrasound, and orbital computed tomography formed the basis for the diagnoses. PBMCs were isolated from roughly 10 ml of fresh peripheral blood by Ficoll-Paque density gradient centrifugation. Total RNA was extracted with Trizol reagent, and quality was checked on an Agilent 2100 Bioanalyzer. This clonotype occurred a few times. The specificity of this receptor is unknown. There are no base qualities to consult, and no much larger clone falls within one base. TCR beta CDR3 regions were amplified from RNA transcripts. The first round of RT-PCR for the TCR CDR3 was performed with the HTBI primer set and the Qiagen OneStep RT-PCR kit. Libraries were constructed in a second round of multiplex PCR, after which size selection and purification were performed. The libraries were sequenced on an Illumina HiSeq2000 using paired-end 100 bp reads. The study's own analysis went as follows. Raw data were processed with SOAPnuke, discarding reads with adapters, uncalled bases, mean Phred below 15, or no exact constant-primer or identifier match. COPE v1.2.5 was used to merge high-quality paired reads, and clonotypes were defined as unique nucleotide sequences. Clonotypes were aligned to IMGT TRBV, TRBD and TRBJ reference segments using MiTCR v1.1. The analysis included only V-J combinations with a frequency above 0.0001, which together covered 98% to 99.2% of the repertoires. The TCS score was defined as the ratio of F50 (clonal expansion) to E x V (chaos), calculated using BLOSUM62-based TCRdist between CDR3 peptides within each V-J. Welch's t-statistics and random forest reduced 514 V-J features to 13, which were used in a naive Bayes classifier (R e1071). The raw public data were reprocessed by TCRdb itself: fastp quality trimming at Q25, MiXCR clonotype calling, in-frame beta chains only. Every entry covers one CDR3 protein and lists the most common genes and DNA from its rows. Clone size and V and J calls follow TCRdb, not the original study. The sample table holds some 180,000 distinct CDR3 sequences, of which about a sixth were seen once. The ten biggest clones cover around 48% of the sample.

Sequences SEHNR (CDR1) and FQNEAQ (CDR2) are obtained from the germline V gene (reference sequence). The CDR3 runs 16 residues from the cysteine to the phenylalanine. The entry retains the CDR3 DNA only, 48 bases that are in frame from base 1. Between the V and J ends, shortened by 2 bases and 3 bases respectively, the junction contains 17 bases. Sequenced sample: blood. The chain employs TRBV7-9 and TRBJ2-7; the D segment could be TRBD1, given 6 matching bases. This sequence originates from a woman aged 50 to 60 with Graves' hyperthyroidism. The DNA reads TGTGCCAGCAGCTTAATGGGGGCAGGGCCCTACTACGAGCAGTACTTC. This yields the protein CASSLMGAGPYYEQYF.